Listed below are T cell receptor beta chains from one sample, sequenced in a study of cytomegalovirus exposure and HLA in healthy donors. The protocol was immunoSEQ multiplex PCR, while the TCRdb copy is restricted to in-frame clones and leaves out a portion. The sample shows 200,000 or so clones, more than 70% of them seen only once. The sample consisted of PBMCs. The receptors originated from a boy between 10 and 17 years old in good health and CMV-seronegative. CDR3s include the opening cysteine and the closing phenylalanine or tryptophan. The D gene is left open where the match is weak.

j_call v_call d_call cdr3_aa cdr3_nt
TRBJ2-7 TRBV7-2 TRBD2 CASSPHRLAQSSYEQYF TGTGCCAGCAGCCCGCATCGACTAGCCCAGAGCTCCTACGAGCAGTACTTC
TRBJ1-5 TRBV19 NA CASSISGLYQHF TGTGCCAGTAGTATCTCAGGGCTTTATCAGCATTTT
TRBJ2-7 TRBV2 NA CASSAVRSYEQYF TGTGCCAGCAGTGCGGTGAGGTCCTACGAGCAGTACTTC
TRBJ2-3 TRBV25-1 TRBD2 CASSEWVAGITDTQYF TGTGCCAGCAGTGAATGGGTAGCGGGGATCACAGATACGCAGTATTTT
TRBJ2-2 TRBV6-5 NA CASSYSDSTGELFF TGTGCCAGCAGTTACTCGGACAGCACCGGGGAGCTGTTTTTT
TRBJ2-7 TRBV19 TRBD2 CASSGLAGGGEQYF TGTGCCAGTAGCGGACTAGCGGGGGGCGGGGAGCAGTACTTC
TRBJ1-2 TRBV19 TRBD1 CAGSGTDYGYTF TGTGCCGGATCCGGGACAGACTATGGCTACACCTTC
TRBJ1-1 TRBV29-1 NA CSVGRGVNTEAFF TGCAGCGTTGGCCGGGGAGTGAACACTGAAGCTTTCTTT
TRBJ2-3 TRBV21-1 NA CASSQDALAGGSSSTDTQYF TGTGCCAGCAGCCAAGACGCACTAGCGGGAGGTTCCTCTAGCACAGATACGCAGTATTTT
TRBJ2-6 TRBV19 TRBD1 CASSTWDRSDSGANVLTF TGTGCCAGTAGTACGTGGGACAGATCAGACTCTGGGGCCAACGTCCTGACTTTC
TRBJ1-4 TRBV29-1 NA CSVRLSEALNEKLFF TGCAGCGTTCGACTTAGCGAGGCCCTTAATGAAAAACTGTTTTTT
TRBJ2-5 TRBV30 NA CAWGQKETQYF TGTGCCTGGGGACAGAAAGAGACCCAGTACTTC
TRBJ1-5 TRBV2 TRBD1 CASSSTGGSNQPQHF TGTGCCAGCAGTTCGACAGGGGGGAGCAATCAGCCCCAGCATTTT
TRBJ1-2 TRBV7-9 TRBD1 CASSFSGTGVDGYTF TGTGCCAGCAGCTTTTCCGGGACAGGGGTAGATGGCTACACCTTC
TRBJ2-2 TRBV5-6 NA CASSLGTAGELFF TGTGCCAGCAGCTTGGGTACGGCCGGGGAGCTGTTTTTT
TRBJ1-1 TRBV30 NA CAWSVRGGTPEAFF TGTGCCTGGAGTGTACGGGGGGGAACTCCTGAAGCTTTCTTT
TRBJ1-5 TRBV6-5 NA CASSFSGSGNQPQHF TGTGCCAGCAGTTTTTCGGGGAGCGGCAATCAGCCCCAGCATTTT
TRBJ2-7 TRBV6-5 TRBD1 CASSYRTGNSYEQYF TGTGCCAGCAGTTACCGGACAGGGAACTCCTACGAGCAGTACTTC